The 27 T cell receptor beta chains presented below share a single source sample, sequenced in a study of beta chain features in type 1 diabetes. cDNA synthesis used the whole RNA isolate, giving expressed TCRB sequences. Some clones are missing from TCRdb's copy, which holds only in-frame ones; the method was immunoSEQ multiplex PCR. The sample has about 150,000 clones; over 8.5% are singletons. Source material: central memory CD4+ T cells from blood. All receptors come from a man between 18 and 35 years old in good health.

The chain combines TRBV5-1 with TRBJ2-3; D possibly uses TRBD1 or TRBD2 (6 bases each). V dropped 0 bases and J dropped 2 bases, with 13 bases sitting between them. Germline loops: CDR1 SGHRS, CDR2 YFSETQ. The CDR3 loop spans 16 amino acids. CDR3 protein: CASSLAGGEITDTQYF. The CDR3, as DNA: TGCGCCAGCAGCTTGGCCGGGGGCGAGATCACAGATACGCAGTATTTT. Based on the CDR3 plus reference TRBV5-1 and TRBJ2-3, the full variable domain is KAGVTQTPRYLIKTRGQQVTLSCSPISGHRSVSWYQQTPGQGLQFLFEYFSETQRNKGNFPGRFSGRQFSNSRSEMNVSTLELGDSALYLCASSLAGGEITDTQYFGPGTRLTVL.

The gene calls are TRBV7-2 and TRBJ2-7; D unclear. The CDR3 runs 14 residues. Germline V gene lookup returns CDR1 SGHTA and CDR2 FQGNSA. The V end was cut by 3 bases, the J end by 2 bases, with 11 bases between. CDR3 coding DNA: TGTGCCAGCAGCTTTGTGGGCAGCGCCTACGAGCAGTACTTC. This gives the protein CASSFVGSAYEQYF.

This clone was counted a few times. CDR3 amino acids: CASSPGEGYEKLFF. CDR3 coding DNA: TGCGCCAGCAGCCCAGGGGAGGGGTATGAAAAACTGTTTTTT. The gene calls are TRBV5-1 and TRBJ1-4; weak D call: TRBD1 (6 bases). The CDR3 sequence is 14 residues long. Germline V gene lookup returns CDR1 SGHRS and CDR2 YFSETQ. Trimming cost V 4 bases and J 6 bases, with 13 bases left between them.

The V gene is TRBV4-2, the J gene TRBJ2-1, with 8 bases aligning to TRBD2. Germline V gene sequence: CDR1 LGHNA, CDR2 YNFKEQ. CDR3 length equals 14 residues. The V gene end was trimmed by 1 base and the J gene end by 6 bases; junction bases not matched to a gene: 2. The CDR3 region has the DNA TGTGCCAGCAGCCAAGGACTAGCGAGCAATGAGCAGTTCTTC. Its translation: CASSQGLASNEQFF.

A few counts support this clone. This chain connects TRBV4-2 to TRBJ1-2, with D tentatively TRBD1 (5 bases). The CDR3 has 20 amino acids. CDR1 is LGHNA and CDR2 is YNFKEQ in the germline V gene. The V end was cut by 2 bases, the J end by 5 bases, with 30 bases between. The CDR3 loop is CASSQSGGIGPPHTLYGYTF. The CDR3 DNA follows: TGTGCCAGCAGCCAATCCGGGGGGATAGGTCCACCTCACACTCTATATGGCTACACCTTC.

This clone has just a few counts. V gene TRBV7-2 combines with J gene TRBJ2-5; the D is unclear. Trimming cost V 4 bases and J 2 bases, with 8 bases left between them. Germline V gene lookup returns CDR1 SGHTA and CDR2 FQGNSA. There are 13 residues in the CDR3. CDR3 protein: CASSSGIQETQYF. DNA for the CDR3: TGTGCCAGCAGCTCCGGTATACAAGAGACCCAGTACTTC.

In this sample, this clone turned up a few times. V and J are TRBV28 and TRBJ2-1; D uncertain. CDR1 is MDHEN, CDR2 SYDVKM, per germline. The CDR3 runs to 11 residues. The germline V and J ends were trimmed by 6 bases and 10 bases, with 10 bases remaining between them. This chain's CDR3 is CASRSKGEQFF. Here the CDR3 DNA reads TGTGCCAGCAGATCCAAAGGGGAGCAGTTCTTC.

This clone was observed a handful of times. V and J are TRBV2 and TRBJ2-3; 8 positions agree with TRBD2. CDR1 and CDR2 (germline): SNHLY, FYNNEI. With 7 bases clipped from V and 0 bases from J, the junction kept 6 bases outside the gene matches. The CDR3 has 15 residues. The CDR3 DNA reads TGTGCCAGCACTCCCCGGGGGGGAAGCACAGATACGCAGTATTTT. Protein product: CASTPRGGSTDTQYF.

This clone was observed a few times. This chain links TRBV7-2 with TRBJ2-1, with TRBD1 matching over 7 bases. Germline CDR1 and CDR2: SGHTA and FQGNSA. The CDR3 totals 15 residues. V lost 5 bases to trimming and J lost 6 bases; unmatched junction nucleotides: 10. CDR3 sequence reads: CASSPDRVGSNEQFF. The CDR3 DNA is TGTGCCAGCAGCCCTGACAGGGTAGGAAGCAATGAGCAGTTCTTC.

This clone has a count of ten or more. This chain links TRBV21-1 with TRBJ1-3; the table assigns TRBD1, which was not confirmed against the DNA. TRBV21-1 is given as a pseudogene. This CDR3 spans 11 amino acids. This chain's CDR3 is CASRQGNTIYF. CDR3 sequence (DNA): TGTGCCAGCAGACAGGGGAACACCATATATTTT.

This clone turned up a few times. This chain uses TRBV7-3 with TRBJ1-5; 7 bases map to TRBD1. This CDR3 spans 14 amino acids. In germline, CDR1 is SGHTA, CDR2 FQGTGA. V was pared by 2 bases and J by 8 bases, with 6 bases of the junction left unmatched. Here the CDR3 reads CASSLDRASKPQHF. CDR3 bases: TGTGCCAGCAGCTTAGACAGGGCCAGTAAGCCCCAGCATTTT.

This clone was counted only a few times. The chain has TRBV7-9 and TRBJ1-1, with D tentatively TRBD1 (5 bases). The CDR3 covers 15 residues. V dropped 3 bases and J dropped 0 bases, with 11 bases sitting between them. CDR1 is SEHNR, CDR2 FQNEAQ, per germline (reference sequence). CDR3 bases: TGTGCCAGCAGCTTTCTGGCAGGGATGAACACTGAAGCTTTCTTT. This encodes CASSFLAGMNTEAFF. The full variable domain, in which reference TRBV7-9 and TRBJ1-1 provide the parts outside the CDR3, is DTGVSQNPRHKITKRGQNVTFRCDPISEHNRLYWYRQTLGQGPEFLTYFQNEAQLEKSRLLSDRFSAERPKGSFSTLEIQRTEQGDSAMYLCASSFLAGMNTEAFFGQGTRLTVV.

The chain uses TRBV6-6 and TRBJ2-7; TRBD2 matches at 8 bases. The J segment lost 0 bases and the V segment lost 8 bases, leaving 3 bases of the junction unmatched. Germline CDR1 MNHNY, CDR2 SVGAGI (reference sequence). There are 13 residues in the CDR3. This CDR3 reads CASGLAGSYEQYF. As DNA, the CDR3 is TGTGCCAGCGGTCTAGCGGGCTCCTACGAGCAGTACTTC.

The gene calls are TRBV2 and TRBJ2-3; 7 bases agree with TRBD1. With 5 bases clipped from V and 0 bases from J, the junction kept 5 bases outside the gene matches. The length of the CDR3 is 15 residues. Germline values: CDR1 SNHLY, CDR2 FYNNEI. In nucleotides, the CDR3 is TGTGCCAGCAGTCGGACAGGTCTCAGCACAGATACGCAGTATTTT. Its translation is CASSRTGLSTDTQYF.

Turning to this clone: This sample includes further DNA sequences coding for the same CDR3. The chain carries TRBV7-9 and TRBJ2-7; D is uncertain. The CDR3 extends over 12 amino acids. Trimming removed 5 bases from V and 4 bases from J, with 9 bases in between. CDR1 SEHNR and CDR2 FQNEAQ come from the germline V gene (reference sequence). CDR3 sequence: CASSPSGYEQYF. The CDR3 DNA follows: TGTGCCAGCAGCCCCTCCGGGTACGAGCAGTACTTC.

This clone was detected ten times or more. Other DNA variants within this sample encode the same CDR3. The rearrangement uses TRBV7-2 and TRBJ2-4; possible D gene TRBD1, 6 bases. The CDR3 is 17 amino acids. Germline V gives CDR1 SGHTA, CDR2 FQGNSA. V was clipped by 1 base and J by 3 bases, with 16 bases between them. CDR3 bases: TGTGCCAGCAGCTTAGTAGTGGGCAGGGGTGGCAAAAACATTCAGTACTTC. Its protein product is CASSLVVGRGGKNIQYF.

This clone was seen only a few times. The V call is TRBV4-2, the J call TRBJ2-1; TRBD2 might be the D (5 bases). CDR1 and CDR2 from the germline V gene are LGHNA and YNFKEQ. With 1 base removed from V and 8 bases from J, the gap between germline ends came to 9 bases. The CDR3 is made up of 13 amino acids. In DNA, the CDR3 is TGTGCCAGCAGCCAAGGCGCGGACTATGAGCAGTTCTTC. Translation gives CASSQGADYEQFF.

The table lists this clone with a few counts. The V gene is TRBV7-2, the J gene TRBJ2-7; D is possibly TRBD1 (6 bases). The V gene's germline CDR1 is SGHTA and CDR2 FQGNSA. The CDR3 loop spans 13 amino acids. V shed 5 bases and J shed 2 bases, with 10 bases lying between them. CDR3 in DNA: TGTGCCAGCAGCGCAAGGGGGACCTACGAGCAGTACTTC. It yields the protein CASSARGTYEQYF.

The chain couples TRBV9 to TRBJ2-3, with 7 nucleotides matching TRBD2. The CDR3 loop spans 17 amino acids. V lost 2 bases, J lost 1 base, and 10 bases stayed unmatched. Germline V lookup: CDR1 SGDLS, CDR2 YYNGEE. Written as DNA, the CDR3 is TGTGCCAGCAGCGTGGCGGCCGGACTAGGAGGCACAGATACGCAGTATTTT. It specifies CASSVAAGLGGTDTQYF.

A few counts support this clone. The chain's CDR3 is CAWSEGTGRRNIQYF. The CDR3 DNA reads TGTGCCTGGAGTGAAGGGACAGGGCGTCGGAACATTCAGTACTTC. The chain joins TRBV30 to TRBJ2-4; 9 nucleotides line up with TRBD1. Germline trimming cut 1 base from V and 7 bases from J; bases unmatched to any gene: 8. The CDR3 sequence is 15 residues long. CDR1 is GTSNPN, CDR2 SVGIG, per germline (reference sequence). Full variable domain (remainder filled in from reference TRBV30 and TRBJ2-4): SQTIHQWPATLVQPVGSPLSLECTVEGTSNPNLYWYRQAAGRGLQLLFYSVGIGQISSEVPQNLSASRPQDRQFILSSKKLLLSDSGFYLCAWSEGTGRRNIQYFGAGTRLSVL.

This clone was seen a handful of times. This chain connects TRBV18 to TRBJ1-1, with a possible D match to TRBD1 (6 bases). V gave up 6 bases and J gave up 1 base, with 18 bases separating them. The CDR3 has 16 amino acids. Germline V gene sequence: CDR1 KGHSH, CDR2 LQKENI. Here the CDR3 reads CASSPPGAKGNTEAFF. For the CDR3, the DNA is TGTGCCAGCTCCCCCCCGGGGGCGAAGGGGAACACTGAAGCTTTCTTT. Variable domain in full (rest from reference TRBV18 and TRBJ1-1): NAGVMQNPRHLVRRRGQEARLRCSPMKGHSHVYWYRQLPEEGLKFMVYLQKENIIDESGMPKERFSAEFPKEGPSILRIQQVVRGDSAAYFCASSPPGAKGNTEAFFGQGTRLTVV.

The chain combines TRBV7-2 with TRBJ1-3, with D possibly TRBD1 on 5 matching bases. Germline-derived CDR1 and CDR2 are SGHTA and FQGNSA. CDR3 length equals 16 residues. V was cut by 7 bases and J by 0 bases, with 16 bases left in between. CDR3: CASIPGPLSSGNTIYF. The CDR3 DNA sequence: TGTGCCAGCATTCCGGGACCTCTTAGCTCTGGAAACACCATATATTTT.

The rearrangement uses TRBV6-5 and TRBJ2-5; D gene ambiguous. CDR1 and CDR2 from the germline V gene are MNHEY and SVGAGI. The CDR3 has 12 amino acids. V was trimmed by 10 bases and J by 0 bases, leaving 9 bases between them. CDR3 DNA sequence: TGTGCCACGGGCCGGCACCAAGAGACCCAGTACTTC. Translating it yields CATGRHQETQYF.

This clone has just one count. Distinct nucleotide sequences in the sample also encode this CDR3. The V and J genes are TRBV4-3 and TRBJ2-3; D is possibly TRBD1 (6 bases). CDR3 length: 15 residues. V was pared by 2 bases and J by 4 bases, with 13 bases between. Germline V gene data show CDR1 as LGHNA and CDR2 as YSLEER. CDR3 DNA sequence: TGCGCCAGCAGCCAACCGGGACAAGGGGCAGATACGCAGTATTTT. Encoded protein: CASSQPGQGADTQYF.

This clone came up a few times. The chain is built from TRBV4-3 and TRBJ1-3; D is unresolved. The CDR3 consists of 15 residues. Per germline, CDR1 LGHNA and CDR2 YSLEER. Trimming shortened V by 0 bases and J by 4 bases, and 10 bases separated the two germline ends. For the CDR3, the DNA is TGCGCCAGCAGCCAAGATCCAGGTTTAGGAAACACCATATATTTT. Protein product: CASSQDPGLGNTIYF.

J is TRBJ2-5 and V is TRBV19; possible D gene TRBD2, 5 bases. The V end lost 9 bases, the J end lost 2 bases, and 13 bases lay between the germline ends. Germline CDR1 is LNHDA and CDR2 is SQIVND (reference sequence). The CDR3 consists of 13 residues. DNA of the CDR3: TGTGCCAGCAGGCTAGCAGTACAAGAGACCCAGTACTTC. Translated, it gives CASRLAVQETQYF.

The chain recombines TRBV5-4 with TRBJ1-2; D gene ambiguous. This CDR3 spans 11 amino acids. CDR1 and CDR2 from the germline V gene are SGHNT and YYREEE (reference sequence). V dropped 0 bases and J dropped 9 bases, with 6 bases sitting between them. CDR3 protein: CASSLARRYTF. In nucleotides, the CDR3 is TGTGCCAGCAGCTTGGCCAGACGCTACACCTTC.